The clone carrying this TCR beta chain appeared a single time. What it binds is not known. This sample is drawn from a study of T cells in narcolepsy. The wider study: Healthy controls were enrolled alongside patients with narcolepsy type 1 or type 2. General study findings and limits: Same-patient CSF and blood CD4+ T cell clonotypes included HCRT-specific and TRIB2-specific autoreactive ones. Reportedly, autoreactive clonotypes were serially detected in patients' blood but not controls'. In some patient and control memory CD4+ samples, autoreactive clones were absent.

This CDR3 comprises 15 residues. V trimming: 0 bases; J trimming: 7 bases; junction bases outside the gene matches: 6. Germline CDR1 is SGHTA and CDR2 is FQGNSA. Sequencing was performed with immunoSEQ multiplex PCR; in TCRdb, only in-frame clones are kept and a portion is missing. Here the sample spans around 30,000 clones, roughly 78% being singletons. The V and J genes are TRBV7-2 and TRBJ2-4, with TRBD1 identical over 7 bases. The clonotype originates from a human donor with narcolepsy. The specimen sequenced was CD45RA- memory CD4+ T cells from PBMCs. CDR3 DNA sequence: TGTGCCAGCAGCTTAGCCGGACAGGCGGAGAACATTCAGTACTTC. Translation gives CASSLAGQAENIQYF.